The next 6 T cell receptor beta chains were all read from a single sample in a study of shared clonotypes between healthy human individuals. TCRdb's table, derived via immunoSEQ multiplex PCR, lists solely in-frame clones and lacks some. The sample has more than 2,000,000 clones; approximately 93% are singletons. Source material: naive CD4+ T cells from PBMCs. Subset given: CD45RA+ positively selected. Receptors originate from a man between 18 and 35 years old in good health. Some clones in this sample may be carry-over from other donors' samples.

The J gene is TRBJ1-3, the V gene TRBV5-8, with D hard to call. The CDR3 consists of 15 residues. V was cut by 3 bases and J by 4 bases, with 14 bases left in between. Germline lookup yields CDR1 SGHTS and CDR2 YDEGEE. CDR3 sequence: CASSYTGARGNTIYF. The CDR3 bases are TGTGCCAGCAGCTACACGGGCGCCCGCGGAAACACCATATATTTT.

V gene TRBV2 combines with J gene TRBJ1-4; D is possibly TRBD1 (6 bases). The CDR3 consists of 14 residues. The germline V gene has CDR1 SNHLY and CDR2 FYNNEI. Trimming shortened V by 6 bases and J by 0 bases, and 8 bases separated the two germline ends. Written as DNA, the CDR3 is TGTGCCAGCAGGAGGACAGCAACTAATGAAAAACTGTTTTTT. This translates into CASRRTATNEKLFF.

V usage is TRBV7-7 and J usage is TRBJ2-2, with D maybe TRBD2 (5 bases). The germline gives CDR1 SSHAT, CDR2 FNYEAQ (reference sequence). The CDR3 totals 12 residues. V was trimmed by 6 bases and J by 7 bases, leaving 9 bases between them. The CDR3 is CASREGVGELFF. As DNA, the CDR3 is TGTGCCAGCAGAGAGGGAGTCGGGGAGCTGTTTTTT.

This clone has just a few counts. Within the sample, other DNA sequences also encode this same CDR3. The chain recombines TRBV27 with TRBJ2-5, with D uncertain. This CDR3 region has 14 residues. Germline assignment: CDR1 MNHEY and CDR2 SMNVEV (reference sequence). The V gene lost 5 bases and the J gene lost 1 base, with 11 bases spanning the gap. The CDR3 loop reads CASSRGRFQETQYF. The CDR3 bases are TGTGCCAGCAGTCGTGGACGGTTCCAAGAGACCCAGTACTTC.

On this clone: This sample includes further DNA sequences coding for the same CDR3. The chain combines TRBV12-5 with TRBJ2-3, with a weak D call TRBD2 (5 bases). The V and J ends lost 6 bases and 1 base respectively, with 8 bases between them. From germline, CDR1 is LGHNT and CDR2 FRNRAP. The CDR3 is 13 residues long. The CDR3 DNA reads TGTGCTAGTGGCAAACTAGGCACAGATACGCAGTATTTT. It codes for CASGKLGTDTQYF.

This clone was seen only once. J is TRBJ1-5 and V is TRBV9; TRBD1 matches 7 bases. This CDR3 is built from 20 residues. V was clipped by 1 base and J by 1 base; unmatched bases: 17. Germline V gene sequence: CDR1 SGDLS, CDR2 YYNGEE. The CDR3 loop reads CASSVLPGQLLIQSNQPQHF. The CDR3 coding sequence is TGTGCCAGCAGCGTATTACCGGGACAGCTTTTAATACAAAGCAATCAGCCCCAGCATTTT.